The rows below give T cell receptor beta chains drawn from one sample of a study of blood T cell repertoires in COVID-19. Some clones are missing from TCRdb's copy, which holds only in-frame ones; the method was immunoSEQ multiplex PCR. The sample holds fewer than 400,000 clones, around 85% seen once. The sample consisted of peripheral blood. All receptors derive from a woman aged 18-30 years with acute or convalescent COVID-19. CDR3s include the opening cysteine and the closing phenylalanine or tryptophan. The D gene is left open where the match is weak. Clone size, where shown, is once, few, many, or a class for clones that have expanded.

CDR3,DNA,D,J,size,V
CASRRAGTEGIPPLHF,TGTGCCAGCAGACGTGCCGGGACAGAGGGGATTCCACCCCTCCACTTT,TRBD1,TRBJ1-6,once,TRBV27
CASSLGGQGGTDTQYF,TGCGCCAGCAGCTTGGGGGGACAGGGTGGGACAGATACGCAGTATTTT,TRBD1,TRBJ2-3,NA,TRBV5-1
CASQFTEGPPSNYGYTF,TGCGCCAGCCAATTCACGGAGGGACCGCCTTCTAACTATGGCTACACCTTC,NA,TRBJ1-2,NA,TRBV5-1
CASSPNPGQLAKNIQYF,TGTGCCAGCAGCCCAAACCCGGGACAGCTAGCCAAAAACATTCAGTACTTC,TRBD1,TRBJ2-4,NA,TRBV7-9
CASSKDASGGAVANQPQHF,TGTGCCAGCAGTAAGGACGCTTCGGGGGGGGCGGTTGCCAATCAGCCCCAGCATTTT,NA,TRBJ1-5,NA,TRBV27
CASSLGGTGDGYTF,TGTGCCAGCAGCCTTGGGGGGACAGGGGACGGCTACACCTTC,TRBD1,TRBJ1-2,once,TRBV5-6
CASSLGITSGRDEQYF,TGCGCCAGCAGCTTGGGTATAACTAGCGGGAGGGACGAGCAGTACTTC,TRBD2,TRBJ2-7,NA,TRBV5-1
CASSPGLAGGGQFF,TGTGCCAGCAGCCCGGGACTAGCGGGAGGAGGGCAGTTCTTC,TRBD2,TRBJ2-1,NA,TRBV27
CASSLGGAEQFF,TGTGCCAGCAGCTTAGGGGGGGCCGAGCAGTTCTTC,NA,TRBJ2-1,NA,TRBV13
CASRTSVTGELFF,TGTGCCAGCCGGACTAGCGTTACCGGGGAGCTGTTTTTT,TRBD2,TRBJ2-2,NA,TRBV28
CASSLGQSTGELFF,TGTGCCAGCAGCTTGGGGCAGTCCACCGGGGAGCTGTTTTTT,NA,TRBJ2-2,few,TRBV5-6
CASSDTATGLAGDEQFF,TGTGCCAGCAGTGACACGGCTACGGGACTAGCGGGAGACGAGCAGTTCTTC,TRBD2,TRBJ2-1,NA,TRBV6-4
CATKQGGHGELFF,TGTGCCACCAAACAGGGGGGCCACGGGGAGCTGTTTTTT,TRBD1,TRBJ2-2,NA,TRBV19
CASFVSRDTGELFF,TGTGCCAGCTTTGTTAGCAGGGACACCGGGGAGCTGTTTTTT,NA,TRBJ2-2,NA,TRBV2
CASSAGTSVPNEQFF,TGTGCCAGCAGCGCCGGGACTAGCGTTCCCAATGAGCAGTTCTTC,TRBD2,TRBJ2-1,NA,TRBV7-9
CASSDSDGDEQFF,TGCGCCAGCAGTGATTCTGATGGAGATGAGCAGTTCTTC,NA,TRBJ2-1,NA,TRBV10-1
CASSSRLAGLFYEQYF,TGTGCCAGCAGCTCCAGACTAGCGGGACTGTTCTACGAGCAGTACTTC,TRBD2,TRBJ2-7,few,TRBV7-8
CASTGGESPLHF,TGTGCCAGCACAGGGGGAGAGTCACCCCTCCACTTT,NA,TRBJ1-6,NA,TRBV21-1
CASSALTGRSGANVLTF,TGTGCCAGTAGTGCCTTGACAGGACGATCCGGGGCCAACGTCCTGACTTTC,NA,TRBJ2-6,NA,TRBV19
CASSYRTVSDTQYF,TGTGCCAGCAGCTATAGGACAGTCTCAGATACGCAGTATTTT,NA,TRBJ2-3,NA,TRBV6-5
CASTRGAVTEAFF,TGTGCCAGCACACGGGGGGCAGTCACTGAAGCTTTCTTT,NA,TRBJ1-1,NA,TRBV6-5
CASNSWTGIVDYSNQPQHF,TGTGCCAGCAACTCCTGGACAGGCATAGTAGATTATAGCAATCAGCCCCAGCATTTT,TRBD1,TRBJ1-5,NA,TRBV7-8
CASRQVDDSPLHF,TGCGCCAGCAGACAGGTAGATGATTCACCCCTCCACTTT,NA,TRBJ1-6,NA,TRBV5-1
CASSKVKQGLGIDTEAFF,TGTGCCAGCAGCAAAGTTAAACAGGGACTAGGTATCGACACTGAAGCTTTCTTT,NA,TRBJ1-1,NA,TRBV21-1
CASSLIPSGGAFNEQFF,TGCGCCAGCAGCTTAATCCCTAGCGGGGGGGCATTCAATGAGCAGTTCTTC,TRBD2,TRBJ2-1,NA,TRBV5-1
CATSRTGDNSPLHF,TGTGCCACCAGCCGGACAGGGGATAATTCACCCCTCCACTTT,TRBD1,TRBJ1-6,NA,TRBV15
CASSPMTGSSGNTIYF,TGTGCCAGCTCACCGATGACAGGAAGCTCTGGAAACACCATATATTTT,NA,TRBJ1-3,NA,TRBV18
CASSFQTVNNEQFF,TGCGCCAGCAGCTTTCAGACAGTAAACAATGAGCAGTTCTTC,NA,TRBJ2-1,NA,TRBV5-1
CASTLGEGSYEQYF,TGTGCCAGTACCCTGGGGGAGGGGAGCTACGAGCAGTACTTC,TRBD2,TRBJ2-7,NA,TRBV19
CASSRGVVEKLFF,TGTGCCAGCAGCAGGGGTGTAGTTGAAAAACTGTTTTTT,NA,TRBJ1-4,NA,TRBV28
CASSSTASTDTQYF,TGTGCCAGCTCATCTACTGCTAGCACAGATACGCAGTATTTT,NA,TRBJ2-3,NA,TRBV18
CASSLGTGGGQPQHF,TGTGCCAGCAGCTTGGGGACAGGGGGCGGTCAGCCCCAGCATTTT,TRBD1,TRBJ1-5,NA,TRBV5-8
CASSEYSGGNGEQFF,TGTGCCAGCAGTGAATACTCGGGAGGGAACGGTGAGCAGTTCTTC,TRBD2,TRBJ2-1,NA,TRBV6-4
CASRMDRETEQFF,TGTGCCAGCAGGATGGACAGGGAGACTGAGCAGTTCTTC,TRBD1,TRBJ2-1,NA,TRBV2
CASQGGSGNTIYF,TGTGCCAGCCAGGGGGGTTCTGGAAACACCATATATTTT,TRBD1,TRBJ1-3,NA,TRBV5-4
CASRPSPNRANQPQHF,TGCGCCAGCAGACCTTCACCCAACAGGGCGAATCAGCCCCAGCATTTT,NA,TRBJ1-5,NA,TRBV4-1